The 15 T cell receptor beta chains in this list originate from one sample, sequenced in a study of blood T cells in healthy people across ages. With a J-beta primer mix and a sample-barcoded 5' primer, a second PCR ran about 7 to 12 cycles. TCRdb recomputed calls from the 5' RACE reads with MiXCR, one row per CDR3 protein. The data hold about 1 million distinct CDR3 sequences, with around 43% observed a single time. The sample was blood. These receptors were collected from a woman aged 60-75 years in good health.

The rearrangement uses TRBV25-1 and TRBJ2-2; 8 bases are a match to TRBD2. The J segment lost 1 base and the V segment lost 10 bases, leaving 5 bases of the junction unmatched. CDR3 size: 14 residues. In germline, CDR1 is MGHDK, CDR2 SYGVNS. The CDR3 DNA reads as TGTGCCATTCCAAGCGGGAGGAACACCGGGGAGCTGTTTTTT. It encodes CAIPSGRNTGELFF.

The chain is built from TRBV5-1 and TRBJ2-1; 11 bases agree with TRBD2. The J segment lost 0 bases and the V segment lost 3 bases, leaving 8 bases of the junction unmatched. The germline V gene has CDR1 SGHRS and CDR2 YFSETQ. The length of the CDR3 is 18 residues. DNA of the CDR3: TGCGCCAGCAGCTGGCAAGGACTAGCGGGTTTCTCCTACAATGAGCAGTTCTTC. Its translation is CASSWQGLAGFSYNEQFF.

For this clonotype: Possible read error: a much larger clone is one base away. The chain joins TRBV29-1 to TRBJ2-1, with 9 bases that match TRBD2. TRBJ2-7 matches the DNA end more closely, so the J call is doubtful. This CDR3 comprises 13 residues. CDR1 and CDR2 (germline): SQVTM, ANQGSEA. The CDR3 protein is CSGLSGSTYKQYF. For the CDR3, the DNA is TGCAGCGGCCTTAGCGGGAGTACCTACAAGCAGTACTTC.

This clonotype was found a few times. The rearrangement links TRBV5-1 to TRBJ2-5, with D possibly matching TRBD1 (6 bases). With 2 bases removed from V and 4 bases from J, the gap between germline ends came to 15 bases. The CDR3 runs 15 residues. Germline-derived CDR1 and CDR2 are SGHRS and YFSETQ. CDR3 in amino acids: CASSFGPQGRETQYF. CDR3 sequence (DNA): TGCGCCAGCAGCTTTGGTCCCCAGGGGAGAGAGACCCAGTACTTC.

This clonotype was counted between two and nine times. This chain connects TRBV4-1 to TRBJ2-3, with D perhaps assigned TRBD1 or TRBD2 (5 bases each). V dropped 3 bases and J dropped 8 bases, with 18 bases sitting between them. From germline, CDR1 is MGHRA and CDR2 YSYEKL. This CDR3 region has 15 residues. The CDR3 loop is CASSHLRDLGGTQYF. CDR3 DNA: TGCGCCAGCAGCCACCTCCGGGACCTCGGAGGTACGCAGTATTTT.

The chain has TRBV7-9 and TRBJ1-4, with a weak D call TRBD1 (5 bases). V lost 1 base to trimming and J lost 7 bases, with 10 bases between them. CDR1 SEHNR and CDR2 FQNEAQ come from the germline V gene (reference sequence). The CDR3 runs to 14 residues. The CDR3 loop is CASSLGTSAEKLFF. Written as DNA, the CDR3 is TGTGCCAGCAGCTTAGGGACAAGCGCTGAAAAACTGTTTTTT.

The chain recombines TRBV6-2 or TRBV6-3 with TRBJ2-4; D remains ambiguous. Gene TRBJ2-7 matches the end of the DNA better, so the J call may be wrong. This CDR3 region has 13 residues. CDR1 MNHEY and CDR2 SVGEGT come from the germline V gene. CDR3 region: CASRDPSSYEQYF. CDR3 bases: TGTGCCAGCAGGGACCCAAGCTCCTACGAGCAGTACTTC.

The chain is built from TRBV5-1 and TRBJ2-7; D could derive from TRBD1 or TRBD2 (6 bases each). V was pared by 2 bases and J by 3 bases, with 15 bases between. The CDR3 has 15 amino acids. Germline CDR1 and CDR2: SGHRS and YFSETQ. The CDR3 sequence is CASSFPLGGSYEQYF. In DNA, the CDR3 is TGCGCCAGCAGCTTCCCCCTCGGGGGCAGCTACGAGCAGTACTTC.

This clonotype was detected only a few times. The V call is TRBV20-1, the J call TRBJ2-5; D gene ambiguous. The CDR3 is made up of 15 amino acids. The ends were cut back, 3 bases at V and 4 bases at J, with 18 bases in the middle. CDR1 and CDR2 (germline): DFQATT, SNEGSKA (reference sequence). The chain's CDR3 is CSASVSGPWAETQYF. The CDR3 bases are TGCAGTGCTAGTGTTTCTGGTCCCTGGGCAGAGACCCAGTACTTC.

The chain couples TRBV29-1 to TRBJ2-7; TRBD2 matches 9 bases. The CDR3 runs to 16 residues. Trimming at V came to 8 bases and at J to 0 bases, leaving 14 bases not matched to a gene. The V gene's germline CDR1 is SQVTM and CDR2 ANQGSEA. The DNA of the CDR3 is TGCAGCTCGACCGGCGGGGGGGGAGAGAGCTCCTACGAGCAGTACTTC. Protein product: CSSTGGGGESSYEQYF.

This clonotype was found many times. This rearrangement joins TRBV5-1 to TRBJ2-5, with 10 bases that match TRBD2. Germline V CDR1 and CDR2: SGHRS, YFSETQ. This CDR3 comprises 14 residues. J was trimmed by 4 bases and V by 4 bases; bases with no gene match: 4. CDR3 sequence reads: CASSPSGRGETQYF. The CDR3 coding sequence is TGCGCCAGCAGCCCGAGCGGGAGGGGAGAGACCCAGTACTTC.

The CDR3 DNA reads as TGTGCCAGCAGTTACTCTGGCCGGACAGGGTTCAAAAACATTCAGTACTTC. It codes for CASSYSGRTGFKNIQYF. This rearrangement joins TRBV6-6 to TRBJ2-4; 8 nucleotides match TRBD1. The CDR3 consists of 17 residues. Per the germline V gene, CDR1 is MNHNY and CDR2 is SVGAGI (reference sequence). V shed 0 bases and J 3 bases; nucleotides not matched to a gene: 7.

There are a few counts of this clonotype. V usage is TRBV14 and J usage is TRBJ2-5; possible D gene TRBD1, 6 bases. Germline CDR1 SGHDN, CDR2 FVKESK. The CDR3 runs to 15 residues. V lost 0 bases, J lost 5 bases, and 13 bases lay in between. This CDR3 is CASSQDLGARETQYF. CDR3 coding DNA: TGTGCCAGCAGCCAAGATTTGGGGGCACGCGAGACCCAGTACTTC. Looking up the rest from reference TRBV14 and TRBJ2-5 gives the full variable domain: EAGVTQFPSHSVIEKGQTVTLRCDPISGHDNLYWYRRVMGKEIKFLLHFVKESKQDESGMPNNRFLAERTGGTYSTLKVQPAELEDSGVYFCASSQDLGARETQYFGPGTRLLVL.

This clonotype has only a few counts. The J gene is TRBJ1-2, the V gene TRBV3-1, with no clear D. The germline V gene has CDR1 LGHDT and CDR2 YNNKEL (reference sequence). The CDR3 sequence is 16 residues long. V lost 4 bases, J lost 0 bases, and 15 bases lay in between. The CDR3 loop is CASSRRPFGTNYGYTF. Here the CDR3 DNA reads TGTGCCAGCAGCCGCAGACCTTTCGGGACTAACTATGGCTACACCTTC.

The V call is TRBV10-2, the J call TRBJ1-4; D unclear. V was shortened by 4 bases and J by 8 bases, with 14 bases between the two germline ends. The germline gives CDR1 WSHSY, CDR2 SAAADI. This CDR3 has 14 residues. CDR3 region: CASSGVLSQEKLFF. The CDR3, as DNA: TGCGCCAGCAGTGGGGTGCTGTCCCAAGAAAAACTGTTTTTT.